This paragraph covers one T cell receptor beta chain sequence. The antigen it binds to is not known. No much larger clone exists at a distance of one base, and base qualities are not known. From the cysteine through the phenylalanine, the CDR3 covers 15 amino acids. Just the 45-base CDR3 DNA is kept, in frame starting at base 1. V was cut back by 3 bases and J by 3 bases, leaving a gap of 12 bases between them. According to the germline V gene (reference sequence), CDR1 reads LNHDA and CDR2 reads SQIVND. Participants in the prospective study were aged about 18 to 89 years, lived in 20 to 25 United States geographic areas, and enrolled through a virtual design. In the prospective study, cohorts were assigned on the basis of participant-reported clinical history obtained from a screening survey and a study questionnaire. ImmuneRACE Cohort 3 recovered participants were defined by two consecutive negative NP/OP PCR tests, healthcare professional clearance, or symptom resolution. Mobile phlebotomists in the prospective study collected whole blood, serum and a nasopharyngeal or oropharyngeal swab from every participant. Participants in the prospective study had the option to provide additional blood draws and questionnaires over a roughly two-month period. Blood samples from the prospective study were shipped frozen or at room temperature prior to DNA extraction.

This record comes from a study of blood T cell repertoires in COVID-19 (TCRdb year 2020). For the wider study: The collaborator samples originated in the United States, Italy and Spain and spanned the acute and convalescent phases of COVID-19. Where available, HLA class I and class II types were taken from metadata supplied by the sample provider and were not determined by assay-based typing. A freely available public database, intended as a resource for researchers studying the immune response to SARS-CoV-2, is where the repertoires were released. The material from the prospective study consisted of cDNA or gDNA derived from T cells, B-cell-depleted T cells, or PBMCs. Sample metadata almost always included a de-identified subject ID, COVID-19 status, age in years and sex. Samples were obtained from the ongoing ImmuneRACE study (first 160 participants) and from 1,254 subjects provided by 6 global collaborators. Subjects who had been exposed to COVID-19, were actively infected with it, or had recovered from it provided the deeply sampled blood TCRbeta repertoires that made up the dataset.

On the study overall, not on this receptor specifically: How much clinical and demographic metadata was included differed by source and by participant, and the metadata was provided uncurated.

The immunoSEQ Assay, a bias-controlled multiplex PCR, was used to amplify TCRbeta CDR3 regions from genomic DNA. The source study handled its data this way. Nucleated cell counts per sample were estimated from amplification of reference gene primers within the assay. To quantify the absolute abundance of each unique TCRbeta CDR3 rearrangement, sequence reads were collapsed and filtered. For each sample, productive Simpson clonality was calculated as the square root of Simpson's diversity index across productive rearrangements. TCRdb limited this immuneACCESS table to in-frame rearrangements with V and J called. A share of clones is missing; checked studies link under half to unresolved V genes, and the rest is unexplained. Clone size and V and J calls were adopted from that table, with D and trimming inferred from the DNA. The sample table contains some 180,000 clones; only one count was recorded for around 85% of them. The ten largest clones take up roughly 6.2% of the sample.

The receptor was derived from a man aged 35 to 55 who had recovered from COVID-19. The receptor chain draws on TRBV19 and TRBJ1-3; the D segment could be TRBD1, given 5 matching bases. Sequencing input: PBMCs or T cells enriched from blood (not recorded which). The DNA sequence is as follows: TGTGCCAGTAGTATCGGGCAGGGCTTTGGAAACACCATATATTTT. Translated, this gives CASSIGQGFGNTIYF. Full variable domain (CDR3 extended with the reference TRBV19 and TRBJ1-3 proteins): DGGITQSPKYLFRKEGQNVTLSCEQNLNHDAMYWYRQDPGQGLRLIYYSQIVNDFQKGDIAEGYSVSREKKESFPLTVTSAQKNPTAFYLCASSIGQGFGNTIYFGEGSWLTVV.